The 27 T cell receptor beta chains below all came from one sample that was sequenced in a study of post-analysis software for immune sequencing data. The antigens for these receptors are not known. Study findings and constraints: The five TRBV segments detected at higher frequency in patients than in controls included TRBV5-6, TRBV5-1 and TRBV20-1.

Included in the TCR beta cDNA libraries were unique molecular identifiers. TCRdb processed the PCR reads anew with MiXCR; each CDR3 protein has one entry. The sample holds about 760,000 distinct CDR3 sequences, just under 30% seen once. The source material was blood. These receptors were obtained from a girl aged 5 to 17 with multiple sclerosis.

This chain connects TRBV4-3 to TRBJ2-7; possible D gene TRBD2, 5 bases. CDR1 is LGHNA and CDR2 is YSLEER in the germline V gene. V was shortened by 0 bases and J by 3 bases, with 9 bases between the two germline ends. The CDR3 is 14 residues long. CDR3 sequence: CASSQEAAGYEQYF. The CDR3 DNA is TGCGCCAGCAGCCAAGAGGCTGCGGGCTACGAGCAGTACTTC.

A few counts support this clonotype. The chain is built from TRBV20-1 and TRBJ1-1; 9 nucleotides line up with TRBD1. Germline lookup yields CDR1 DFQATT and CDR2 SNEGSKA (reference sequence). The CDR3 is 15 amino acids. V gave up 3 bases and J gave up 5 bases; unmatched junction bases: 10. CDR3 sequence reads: CSASDPQGARTEAFF. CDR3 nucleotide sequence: TGCAGTGCTAGCGACCCACAGGGGGCGAGGACTGAAGCTTTCTTT.

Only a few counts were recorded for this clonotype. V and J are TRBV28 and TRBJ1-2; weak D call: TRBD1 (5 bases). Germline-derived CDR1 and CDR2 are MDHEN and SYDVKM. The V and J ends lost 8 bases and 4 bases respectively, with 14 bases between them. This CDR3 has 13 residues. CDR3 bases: TGTGCCAGCGGGGACCAGGGCCCCTATGGCTACACCTTC. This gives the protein CASGDQGPYGYTF.

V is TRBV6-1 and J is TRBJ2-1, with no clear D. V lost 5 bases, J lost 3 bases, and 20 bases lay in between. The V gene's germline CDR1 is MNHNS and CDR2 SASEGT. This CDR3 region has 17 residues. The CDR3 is CASSPEPRKHHYNEQFF. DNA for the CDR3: TGTGCCAGCAGTCCAGAACCGCGGAAGCACCACTACAATGAGCAGTTCTTC.

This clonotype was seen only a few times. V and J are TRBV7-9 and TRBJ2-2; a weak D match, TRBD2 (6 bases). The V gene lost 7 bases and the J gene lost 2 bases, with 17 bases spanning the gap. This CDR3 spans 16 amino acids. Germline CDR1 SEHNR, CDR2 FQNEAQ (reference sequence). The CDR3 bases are TGTGCCAGCATCCGCCCTAGCGCATCAAACACCGGGGAGCTGTTTTTT. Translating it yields CASIRPSASNTGELFF.

CDR3 coding DNA: TGTGCCATCAGCAAGACAGGGGTGAAGTCCGGGGAGCTGTTTTTT. Translating gives CAISKTGVKSGELFF. The chain has TRBV10-3 and TRBJ2-2, with 8 nucleotides matching TRBD1. V was pared by 6 bases and J by 6 bases, with 9 bases of the junction left unmatched. Germline CDR1 is ENHRY and CDR2 is SYGVKD. The CDR3 loop spans 15 amino acids.

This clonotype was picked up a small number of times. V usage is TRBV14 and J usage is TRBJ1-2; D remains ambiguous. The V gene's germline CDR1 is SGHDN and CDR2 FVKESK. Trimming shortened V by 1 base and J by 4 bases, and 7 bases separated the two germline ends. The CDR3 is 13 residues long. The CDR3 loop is CASSQGRSYGYTF. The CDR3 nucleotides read TGTGCCAGCAGCCAAGGACGGAGCTATGGCTACACCTTC.

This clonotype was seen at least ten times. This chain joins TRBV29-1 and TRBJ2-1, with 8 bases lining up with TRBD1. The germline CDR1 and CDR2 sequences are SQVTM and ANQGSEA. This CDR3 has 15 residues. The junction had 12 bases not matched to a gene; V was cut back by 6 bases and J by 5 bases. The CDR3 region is CSVGRGLKTHNEQFF. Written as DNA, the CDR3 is TGCAGCGTCGGCAGGGGGCTTAAGACACACAATGAGCAGTTCTTC.

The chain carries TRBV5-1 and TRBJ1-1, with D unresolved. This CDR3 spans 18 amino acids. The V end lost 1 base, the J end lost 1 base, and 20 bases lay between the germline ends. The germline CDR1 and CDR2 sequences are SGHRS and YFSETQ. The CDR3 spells CASSLHRTALSSNTEAFF. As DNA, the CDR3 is TGCGCCAGCAGCTTGCACAGAACAGCCTTATCTTCGAACACTGAAGCTTTCTTT.

In DNA, the CDR3 is TGCGCCAGCAGCTTTGCCCTCGGGGTGGCTTTGGATACGCAGTATTTT. Translating it yields CASSFALGVALDTQYF. This chain connects TRBV5-1 to TRBJ2-3; TRBD2 is a possible D gene (5 bases). The CDR3 contains 16 residues. CDR1 is SGHRS and CDR2 is YFSETQ in the germline V gene. Trimming left V 2 bases short and J 6 bases short, with 19 bases between.

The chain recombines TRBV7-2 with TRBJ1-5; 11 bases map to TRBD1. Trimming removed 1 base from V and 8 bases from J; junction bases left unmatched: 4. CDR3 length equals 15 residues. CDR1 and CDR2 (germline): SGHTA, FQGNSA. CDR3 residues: CASSLGTGGMKPQHF. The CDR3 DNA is TGTGCCAGCAGCTTAGGGACAGGGGGCATGAAGCCCCAGCATTTT.

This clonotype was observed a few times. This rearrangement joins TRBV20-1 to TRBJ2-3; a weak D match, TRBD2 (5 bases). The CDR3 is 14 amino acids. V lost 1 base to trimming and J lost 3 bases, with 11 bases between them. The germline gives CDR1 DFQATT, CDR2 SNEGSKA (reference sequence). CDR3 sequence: CSARVSSRTDTQYF. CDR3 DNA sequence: TGCAGTGCTAGAGTATCTAGCCGGACAGATACGCAGTATTTT.

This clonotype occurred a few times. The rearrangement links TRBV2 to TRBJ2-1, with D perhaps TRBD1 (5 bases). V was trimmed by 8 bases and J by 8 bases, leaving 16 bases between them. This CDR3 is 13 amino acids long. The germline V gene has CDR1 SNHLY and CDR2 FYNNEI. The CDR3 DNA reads TGTGCCAGCGCCACCCAGGGTGGGGATGAGCAGTTCTTC. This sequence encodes CASATQGGDEQFF. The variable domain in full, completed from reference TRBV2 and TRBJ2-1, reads EPEVTQTPSHQVTQMGQEVILRCVPISNHLYFYWYRQILGQKVEFLVSFYNNEISEKSEIFDDQFSVERPDGSNFTLKIRSTKLEDSAMYFCASATQGGDEQFFGPGTRLTVL.

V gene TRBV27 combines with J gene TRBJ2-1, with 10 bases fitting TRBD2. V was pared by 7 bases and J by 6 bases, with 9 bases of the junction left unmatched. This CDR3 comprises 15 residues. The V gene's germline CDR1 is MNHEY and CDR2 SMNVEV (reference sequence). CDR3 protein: CASMKGLADSNEQFF. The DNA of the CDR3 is TGTGCCAGCATGAAAGGACTAGCGGACTCCAATGAGCAGTTCTTC.

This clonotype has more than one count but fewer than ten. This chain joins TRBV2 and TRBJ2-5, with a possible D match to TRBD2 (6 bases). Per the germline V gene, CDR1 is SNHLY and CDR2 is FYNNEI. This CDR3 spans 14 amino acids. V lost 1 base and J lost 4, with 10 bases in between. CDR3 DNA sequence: TGTGCCAGCAGTGAAGATCGGGGGTCAGAGACCCAGTACTTC. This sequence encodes CASSEDRGSETQYF.

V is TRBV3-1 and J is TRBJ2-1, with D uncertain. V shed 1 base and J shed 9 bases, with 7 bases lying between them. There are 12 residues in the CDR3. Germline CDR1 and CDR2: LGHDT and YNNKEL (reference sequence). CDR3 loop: CASSQAFGEQFF. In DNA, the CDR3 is TGTGCCAGCAGCCAAGCGTTCGGTGAGCAGTTCTTC.

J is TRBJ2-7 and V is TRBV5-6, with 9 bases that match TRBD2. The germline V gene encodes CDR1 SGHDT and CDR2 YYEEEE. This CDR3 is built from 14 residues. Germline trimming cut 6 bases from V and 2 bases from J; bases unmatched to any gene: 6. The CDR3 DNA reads TGTGCCAGCAAGGTCCTAGCGGGGACCTACGAGCAGTACTTC. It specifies CASKVLAGTYEQYF.

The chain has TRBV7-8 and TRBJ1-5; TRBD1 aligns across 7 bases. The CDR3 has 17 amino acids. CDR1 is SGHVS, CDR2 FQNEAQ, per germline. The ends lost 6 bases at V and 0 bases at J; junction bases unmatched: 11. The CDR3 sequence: CASRTSPGTDSNQPQHF. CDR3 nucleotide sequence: TGTGCCAGCAGGACCTCGCCAGGGACAGATAGCAATCAGCCCCAGCATTTT. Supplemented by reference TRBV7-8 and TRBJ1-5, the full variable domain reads GAGVSQSPRYKVAKRGQDVALRCDPISGHVSLFWYQQALGQGPEFLTYFQNEAQLDKSGLPSDRFFAERPEGSVSTLKIQRTQQEDSAVYLCASRTSPGTDSNQPQHFGDGTRLSIL.

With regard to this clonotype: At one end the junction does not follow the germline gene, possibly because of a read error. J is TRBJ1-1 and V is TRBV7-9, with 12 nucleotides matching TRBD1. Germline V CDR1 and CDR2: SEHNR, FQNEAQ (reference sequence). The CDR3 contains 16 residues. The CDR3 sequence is CVSSLTTGQGATEAFF. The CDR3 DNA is TGTGTCAGCAGCCTAACGACGGGACAGGGGGCGACTGAAGCTTTCTTT.

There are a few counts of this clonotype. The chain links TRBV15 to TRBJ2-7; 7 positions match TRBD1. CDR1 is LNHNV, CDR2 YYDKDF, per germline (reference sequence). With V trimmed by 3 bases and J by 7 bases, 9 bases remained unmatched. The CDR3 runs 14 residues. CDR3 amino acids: CATSRIGQVREQYF. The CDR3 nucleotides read TGTGCCACCAGCAGGATAGGACAGGTTCGAGAGCAGTACTTC. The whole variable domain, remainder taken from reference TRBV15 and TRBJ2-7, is DAMVIQNPRYQVTQFGKPVTLSCSQTLNHNVMYWYQQKSSQAPKLLFHYYDKDFNNEADTPDNFQSRRPNTSFCFLDIRSPGLGDTAMYLCATSRIGQVREQYFGPGTRLTVT.

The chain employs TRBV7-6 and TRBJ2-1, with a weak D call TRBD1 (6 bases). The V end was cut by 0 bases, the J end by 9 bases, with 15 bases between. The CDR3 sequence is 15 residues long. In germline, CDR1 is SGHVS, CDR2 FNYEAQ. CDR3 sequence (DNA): TGTGCCAGCAGCTTAGCCCAGGGGCAGGTCAGTGAGCAGTTCTTC. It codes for CASSLAQGQVSEQFF.

CDR3 DNA: TGTGCCAGCAGCCTGGGGGGGGTACAGGGCAATGAGCAGTTCTTC. Protein sequence: CASSLGGVQGNEQFF. The chain has TRBV11-3 and TRBJ2-1; TRBD2 is a possible D gene (7 bases). The CDR3 spans 15 residues. V lost 5 bases and J 6 bases, leaving 17 bases between the germline ends. Germline-derived CDR1 and CDR2 are SGHNT and YENEEA.

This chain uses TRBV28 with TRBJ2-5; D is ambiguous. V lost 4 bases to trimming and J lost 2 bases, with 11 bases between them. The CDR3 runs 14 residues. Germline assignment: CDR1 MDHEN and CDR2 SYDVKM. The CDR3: CASSSSGKQETQYF. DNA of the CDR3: TGTGCCAGCAGTTCCTCAGGAAAACAAGAGACCCAGTACTTC. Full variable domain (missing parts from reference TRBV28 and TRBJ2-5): DVKVTQSSRYLVKRTGEKVFLECVQDMDHENMFWYRQDPGLGLRLIYFSYDVKMKEKGDIPEGYSVSREKKERFSLILESASTNQTSMYLCASSSSGKQETQYFGPGTRLLVL.

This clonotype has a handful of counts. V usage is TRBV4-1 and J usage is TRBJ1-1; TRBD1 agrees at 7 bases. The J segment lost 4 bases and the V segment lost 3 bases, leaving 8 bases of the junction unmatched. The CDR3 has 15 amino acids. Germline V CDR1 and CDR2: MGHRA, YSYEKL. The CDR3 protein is CASSHPTGWGTEAFF. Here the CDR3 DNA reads TGCGCCAGCAGCCACCCGACAGGGTGGGGCACTGAAGCTTTCTTT.

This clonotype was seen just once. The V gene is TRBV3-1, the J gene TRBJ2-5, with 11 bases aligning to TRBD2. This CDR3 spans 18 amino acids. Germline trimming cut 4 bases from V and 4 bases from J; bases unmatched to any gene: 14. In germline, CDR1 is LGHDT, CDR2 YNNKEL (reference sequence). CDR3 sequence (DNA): TGTGCCAGCAGCCGACTTGCCCTTGAACTAGCGGGAGTAGAGACCCAGTACTTC. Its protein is CASSRLALELAGVETQYF.

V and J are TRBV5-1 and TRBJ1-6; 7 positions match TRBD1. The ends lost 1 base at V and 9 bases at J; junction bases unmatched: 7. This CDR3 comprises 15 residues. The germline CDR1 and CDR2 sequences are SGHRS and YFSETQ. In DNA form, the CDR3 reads TGCGCCAGCAGCTTGATCCAGGGGGGAAGTTCACCCCTCCACTTT. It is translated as CASSLIQGGSSPLHF.

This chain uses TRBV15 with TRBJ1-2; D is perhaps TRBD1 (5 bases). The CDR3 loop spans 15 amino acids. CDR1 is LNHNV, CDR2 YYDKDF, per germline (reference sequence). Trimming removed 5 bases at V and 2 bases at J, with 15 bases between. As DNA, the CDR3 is TGTGCCACCAGCGGGGGACTCCTGGACAACTATGGCTACACCTTC. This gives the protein CATSGGLLDNYGYTF.